This T cell receptor beta chain appears in the sequencing data of a study of CD8+CD57+ T cells in acquired aplastic anemia. Study-level background: DNA from sorted CD4+ and CD8+ cells averaged approximately 3.2 ug. Average CD4+ read depth in healthy donors was approximately 9.9 million reads. General study results and limits: Levels of CD8+ Simpson's diversity were not significantly distinct in patients versus controls. The study identified roughly 29 CD8+ CDR3 sequences shared by patients and controls.

CDR1 and CDR2 from the germline V gene are MNHNS and SASEGT. V was clipped by 5 bases and J by 3 bases, with 7 bases between them. This CDR3 contains 13 residues. TCR beta VDJ and CDR3 profiles were obtained from a genomic DNA template. TCRdb analysed the reads with MiXCR anew, one entry per CDR3 protein. This table holds roughly 130,000 distinct CDR3 sequences, roughly 50% found once. This clonotype has a count of ten or more. Its matching antigen is unknown. The receptor was isolated from a human donor in good health, serving as a control. The sequenced material came from sorted CD4+, CD8+, or CD8+CD57+ T cells (not recorded which) from PBMCs. The rearrangement uses TRBV6-1 and TRBJ1-4, with D possibly TRBD1 on 5 matching bases. The DNA for the CDR3 is TGTGCCAGCAGTACGGGGGCTAATGAAAAACTGTTTTTT. Translating gives CASSTGANEKLFF.